These T cell receptor beta chains were read from a single sample in a study of T cells in tuberculosis. Data came from immunoSEQ multiplex PCR; TCRdb stores just in-frame clones and leaves some out. The sample consists of roughly 32,000 clones, over 95% of them appearing once. Sequences were obtained from PBMCs. These receptor sequences come from a donor under 30 with latent tuberculosis or without tuberculosis infection. Each CDR3 is given with its conserved first and last residue. D genes are given only for firm matches. Rows give clone size only sometimes, using once, few, many, or a class for an expanded clone.

.	TRBV11-3	15	TRBD2	TRBJ2-2	CASSLEAGGTGELFF
.	TRBV7-8	16	.	TRBJ2-3	CASSSEGAGITDTQYF
.	TRBV7-9	15	TRBD1	TRBJ2-7	CASSLGQDIPYEQYF
.	TRBV6-1	15	.	TRBJ2-1	CASSEGVESYNEQFF
once	TRBV5-1	15	TRBD1	TRBJ1-2	CASSSTITGDYGYTF
once	TRBV1	14	.	TRBJ2-7	CTGTSSLVGDEQYF
.	TRBV7-8	15	.	TRBJ1-5	CACTQSRGSNQPQHF
few	TRBV19	18	TRBD1	TRBJ2-3	CASSIVYFGTGGTDTQYF
.	TRBV5-4	15	TRBD2	TRBJ2-1	CASSLTSSGGNEQFF
.	TRBV4-1	16	.	TRBJ2-3	CASSQTRTVEIDTQYF
.	TRBV18	16	.	TRBJ2-4	CASSPPGGRVKNIQYF
.	TRBV30	15	.	TRBJ1-2	CAWSPPRENPYGYTF
.	TRBV5-1	16	TRBD2	TRBJ2-1	CASSSTSGSLINEQFF
few	TRBV5-1	14	.	TRBJ2-5	CASSPVPGVETQYF
.	TRBV5-1	15	.	TRBJ1-2	CASSLGWGANYGYTF
.	TRBV5-1	14	.	TRBJ1-2	CASSLDLGGYGYTF
.	TRBV6-1	15	TRBD2	TRBJ2-7	CASSEFRGGPYEQYF
.	TRBV12-5	16	.	TRBJ1-5	CASGLVLGTDGQPQHF
.	TRBV2	14	.	TRBJ2-5	CASRLSVPKETQYF
.	TRBV7-9	14	.	TRBJ1-1	CASSLEQGNTEAFF
.	TRBV9	16	TRBD2	TRBJ2-3	CASSTTGLAVTDTQYF